This TCR beta chain came from a study of PD-1 blockade in mismatch repair-deficient tumors. Germline CDR1 SGHDT, CDR2 YYEEEE. The CDR3 spans 15 residues. V lost 0 bases, J lost 4 bases, and 10 bases lay in between. Sequencing used immunoSEQ multiplex PCR; TCRdb keeps in-frame clones, though not all of them. The sample contains some 66,000 clones, about nine tenths of which appear only once. The source is an adult with mismatch repair-deficient cancer. The genes are TRBV5-6 and TRBJ2-2, with D maybe TRBD1 (5 bases). The specimen was peripheral blood, collected 52 weeks after starting pembrolizumab. In nucleotides, the CDR3 is TGTGCCAGCAGCTTGGGTGGGGCGGCCACCGGGGAGCTGTTTTTT. Protein product: CASSLGGAATGELFF.